This record looks at one TCR beta chain sequence and its context. Its specificity is not known. Sequencing was performed with immunoSEQ multiplex PCR; in TCRdb, only in-frame clones are kept and a portion is missing. In the table there are tens of thousands of clones, 82% of which are singletons. This entry comes from a study of OX40 agonist ivuxolimab in advanced cancers. About the research overall: Males comprised 82.7% of the group, whose mean age was approximately 60 years (range roughly 20 to 85).

CDR3 size: 14 residues. The germline gives CDR1 SGHTA, CDR2 FQGNSA. V lost 5 bases to trimming and J lost 3 bases; unmatched junction nucleotides: 4. General study results and limits: Fewer expanded clones were found on average in CD4+ than in CD8+ T cells.

Material: CD4+ or CD8+ T cells sorted from blood, obtained in a trial of the OX40 agonist ivuxolimab. This clonotype was obtained from an adult with an advanced solid tumor such as melanoma, head and neck, liver or kidney cancer. The chain employs TRBV7-2 and TRBJ2-7, with 10 positions matching TRBD1. The chain's CDR3 is CASSPGTGVYEQYF. In DNA, the CDR3 is TGTGCCAGCAGCCCCGGGACAGGGGTCTACGAGCAGTACTTC. Full variable domain (outside the CDR3, taken from reference TRBV7-2 and TRBJ2-7): GAGVSQSPSNKVTEKGKDVELRCDPISGHTALYWYRQSLGQGLEFLIYFQGNSAPDKSGLPSDRFSAERTGGSVSTLTIQRTQQEDSAVYLCASSPGTGVYEQYFGPGTRLTVT.